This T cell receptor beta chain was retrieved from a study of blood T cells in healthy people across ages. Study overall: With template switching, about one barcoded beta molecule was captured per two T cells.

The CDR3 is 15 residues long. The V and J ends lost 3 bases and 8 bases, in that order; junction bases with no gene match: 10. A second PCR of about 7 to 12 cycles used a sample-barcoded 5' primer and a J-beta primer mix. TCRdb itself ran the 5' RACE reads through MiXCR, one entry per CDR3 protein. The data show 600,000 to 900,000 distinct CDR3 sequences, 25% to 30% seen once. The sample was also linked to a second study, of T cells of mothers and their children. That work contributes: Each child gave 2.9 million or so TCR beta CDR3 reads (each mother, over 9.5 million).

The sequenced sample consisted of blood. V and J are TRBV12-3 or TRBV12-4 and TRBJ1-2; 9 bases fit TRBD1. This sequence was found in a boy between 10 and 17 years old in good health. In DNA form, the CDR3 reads TGTGCCAGCAGTTTGAGAGGACAGGGGTCCGGGGGCTACACCTTC. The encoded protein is CASSLRGQGSGGYTF.